This T cell receptor (beta chain) was profiled in a study of T cells in Graves' hyperthyroidism and ophthalmopathy. The CDR3 is made up of 15 amino acids. Germline V lookup: CDR1 PRHDT, CDR2 FYEKMQ (reference sequence). V was pared by 5 bases and J by 6 bases, with 10 bases of the junction left unmatched. Overall study findings and caveats: Blood also carried most thyroid clonotypes expanded above 0.001.

A lack of ophthalmopathy progression within 18 months defined stable Graves' hyperthyroidism. Exclusions: uncontrolled infection, other autoimmune disease, pregnancy, lactation. Every diagnosis used clinical symptoms, serum thyroxine and TRAb, thyroid ultrasound and orbital computed tomography. RNA transcripts were the template for amplifying TCR beta CDR3 regions. The HTBI primer set served for first-round RT-PCR of the TCR CDR3. Each CDR3 protein is one row after TCRdb ran MiXCR on the multiplex PCR reads. Here the sample spans about 590,000 distinct CDR3 sequences, around a sixth being singletons. This clonotype was observed at least ten times. Its target is unknown.

The chain uses TRBV13 and TRBJ2-1; 7 positions agree with TRBD1. This receptor was identified in a woman in her twenties or thirties with Graves' hyperthyroidism. Sequencing input: blood. As DNA, the CDR3 is TGTGCCAGCAGCGCCGGACAGGCTTCCGGCAATGAGCAGTTCTTC. The encoded protein is CASSAGQASGNEQFF.